This T cell receptor (beta chain) was recovered during a study of T-cell memory formation after mild COVID-19. Study-wide points: Pre-infection memory showed some responding clones, and this suggested that cross-reactive memory joined. CD4/CD8 balance held among clones contracting day 15 to 85, and later expanders leaned CD4+.

A word on this clonotype: Its antigen is not identified.

MiXCR, applied by TCRdb to the 5' RACE reads, yields one record per CDR3 protein. The repertoire consists of about 430,000 distinct CDR3 sequences, with roughly 26% occurring once and the leading ten covering around 8.8%. This CDR3 contains 14 residues. The V end was cut by 7 bases, the J end by 6 bases, with 16 bases between. This chain uses TRBV12-3 or TRBV12-4 with TRBJ2-1; D is undetermined. Sequences were obtained from PBMCs or a T cell subset sorted from them (not recorded which). The sequence came from an adult woman who had mild COVID-19 (a few samples of this study predate the infection). Cell type and time point are not known. CDR3 nucleotide sequence: TGTGCCAGCACCCATTCCCATTTAGGCAATGAGCAGTTCTTC. The encoded protein is CASTHSHLGNEQFF.